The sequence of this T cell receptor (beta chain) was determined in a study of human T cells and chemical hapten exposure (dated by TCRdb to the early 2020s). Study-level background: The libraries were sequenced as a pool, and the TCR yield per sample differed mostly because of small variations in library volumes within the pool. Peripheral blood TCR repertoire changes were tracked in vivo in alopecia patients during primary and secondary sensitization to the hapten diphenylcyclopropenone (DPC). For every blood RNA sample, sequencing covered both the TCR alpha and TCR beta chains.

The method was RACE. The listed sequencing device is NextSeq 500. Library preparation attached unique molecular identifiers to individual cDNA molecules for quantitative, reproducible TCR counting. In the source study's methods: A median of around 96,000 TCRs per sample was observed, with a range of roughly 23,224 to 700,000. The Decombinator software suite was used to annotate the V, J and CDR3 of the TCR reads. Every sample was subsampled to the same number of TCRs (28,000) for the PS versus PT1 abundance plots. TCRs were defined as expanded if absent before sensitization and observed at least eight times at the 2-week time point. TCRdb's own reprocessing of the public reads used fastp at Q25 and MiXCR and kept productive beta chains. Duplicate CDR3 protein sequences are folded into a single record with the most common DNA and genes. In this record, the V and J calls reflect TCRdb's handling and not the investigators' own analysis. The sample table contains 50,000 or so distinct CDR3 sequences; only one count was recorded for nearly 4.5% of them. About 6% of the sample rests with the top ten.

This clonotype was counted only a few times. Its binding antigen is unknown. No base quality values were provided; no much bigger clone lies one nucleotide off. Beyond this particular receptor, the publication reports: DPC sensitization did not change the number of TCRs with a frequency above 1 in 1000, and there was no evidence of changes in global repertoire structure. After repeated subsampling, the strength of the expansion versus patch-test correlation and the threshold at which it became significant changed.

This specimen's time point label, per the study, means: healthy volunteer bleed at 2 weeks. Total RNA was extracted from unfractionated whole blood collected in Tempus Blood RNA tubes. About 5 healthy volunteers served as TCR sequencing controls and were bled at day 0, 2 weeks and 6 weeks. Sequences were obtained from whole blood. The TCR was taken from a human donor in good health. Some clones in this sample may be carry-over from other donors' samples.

The CDR3 in this case is CASRTEGRSGETQYF. In nucleotides, the sequence is TGTGCCAGTAGGACAGAGGGGAGAAGTGGAGAGACCCAGTACTTC. The V and J genes are TRBV19 and TRBJ2-5; the D match is possibly TRBD1 or TRBD2, with 5 bases aligned in each. Per the germline V gene (reference sequence), LNHDA is the CDR1 and SQIVND is the CDR2. CDR3 length: 15 amino acids, cysteine to phenylalanine. Kept here is only the CDR3 DNA, which spans 45 bases and is read in frame from base 1. At the junction V is shortened by 6 bases and J by 4 bases, with 18 bases in between. The reference TRBV19 and TRBJ2-5 proteins fill in what lies around the CDR3, so the full variable domain reads DGGITQSPKYLFRKEGQNVTLSCEQNLNHDAMYWYRQDPGQGLRLIYYSQIVNDFQKGDIAEGYSVSREKKESFPLTVTSAQKNPTAFYLCASRTEGRSGETQYFGPGTRLLVL.